This entry lists 3 T cell receptor beta chains sequenced from one sample in a study of T cell changes during pregnancy in multiple sclerosis. The data were produced by immunoSEQ multiplex PCR, yet TCRdb's version contains in-frame clones alone and is incomplete. Seen here are 45,000 or so clones, about 88% observed once, and the top ten hold 5.5% to 6.5%. Here the sequenced sample was CD8+ T cells from peripheral blood mononuclear cells, taken after pregnancy. All receptors derive from a female donor in good health, enrolled as a control in a pregnancy study.

Here the CDR3 reads CASSLSVNTEAFF. The DNA for the CDR3 is TGTGCCAGCAGTTTGTCGGTTAACACTGAAGCTTTCTTT. This chain links TRBV27 with TRBJ1-1; D not resolved. The germline V gene has CDR1 MNHEY and CDR2 SMNVEV (reference sequence). The CDR3 extends over 13 amino acids. V shed 3 bases and J shed 2 bases, with 7 bases lying between them.

J is TRBJ2-1 and V is TRBV4-1, with D possibly TRBD2 on 5 matching bases. V lost 0 bases and J lost 7, with 16 bases in between. Germline loops: CDR1 MGHRA, CDR2 YSYEKL. The CDR3 runs to 16 residues. The CDR3 protein is CASSQEPGYSLNEQFF. CDR3 sequence (DNA): TGCGCCAGCAGCCAAGAACCGGGATATAGCCTTAATGAGCAGTTCTTC.

The rearrangement joins TRBV27 to TRBJ2-3; TRBD1 matches 8 bases. The CDR3 totals 15 residues. V trimming: 3 bases; J trimming: 3 bases; junction bases outside the gene matches: 5. Germline V gives CDR1 MNHEY, CDR2 SMNVEV (reference sequence). CDR3 sequence reads: CASSFGQGGTDTQYF. The CDR3 bases are TGTGCCAGCAGTTTCGGACAGGGAGGTACAGATACGCAGTATTTT.